These 15 T cell receptor beta chains were sequenced from one sample in a study of T cells in Graves' hyperthyroidism and ophthalmopathy. RNA transcripts yielded amplified TCR beta CDR3 regions. RT-PCR in the first round (using the HTBI primer set) targeted the TCR CDR3. TCRdb itself ran the multiplex PCR reads through MiXCR, one entry per CDR3 protein. Of about 600,000 distinct CDR3 sequences in the sample, 16% were seen once. Sequenced input: blood. The source of these receptors is a woman in her thirties or forties with Graves' ophthalmopathy.

This clonotype was recorded at least ten times. The chain couples TRBV2 to TRBJ2-3, with TRBD2 as a possible D gene (5 bases). The V gene lost 5 bases and the J gene lost 5 bases, with 8 bases spanning the gap. The CDR3 sequence is 12 residues long. Germline-derived CDR1 and CDR2 are SNHLY and FYNNEI. The CDR3 is CASSRGRDTQYF. The CDR3 bases are TGTGCCAGCAGTCGAGGGAGAGATACGCAGTATTTT.

This clonotype was observed a handful of times. The CDR3 region has the DNA TGTGCCAGCAGCCAGGGACTAGCGGGAGGGCCTTACGAGCAGTACTTC. Its translation: CASSQGLAGGPYEQYF. This chain uses TRBV7-9 with TRBJ2-7; 16 bases agree with TRBD2. The V and J ends lost 5 bases and 4 bases, in that order; junction bases with no gene match: 5. Germline-derived CDR1 and CDR2 are SEHNR and FQNEAQ (reference sequence). CDR3 length equals 16 residues.

The V and J genes are TRBV5-1 and TRBJ1-5; the D is unclear. Trimming cost V 0 bases and J 6 bases, with 7 bases left between them. Germline CDR1 SGHRS, CDR2 YFSETQ. The CDR3 has 13 amino acids. The CDR3 is CASSLVMGQPQHF. In DNA, the CDR3 is TGCGCCAGCAGCTTGGTGATGGGTCAGCCCCAGCATTTT.

This clonotype occurred many times. This rearrangement joins TRBV5-1 to TRBJ2-3; no reliable D call. Trimming removed 5 bases at V and 0 bases at J, with 7 bases between. This CDR3 is built from 13 residues. Germline CDR1 is SGHRS and CDR2 is YFSETQ. The CDR3 sequence: CASRDLSTDTQYF. The DNA for the CDR3 is TGCGCCAGCAGAGATTTGAGCACAGATACGCAGTATTTT.

This clonotype was observed many times. J is TRBJ2-2 and V is TRBV11-1, with 13 bases lining up with TRBD2. Germline V CDR1 and CDR2: SGHAT, FQDESV (reference sequence). This CDR3 comprises 19 residues. V trimming: 0 bases; J trimming: 4 bases; junction bases outside the gene matches: 8. CDR3 residues: CASSLAWTSGGGRTGELFF. For the CDR3, the DNA is TGTGCCAGCAGCTTAGCGTGGACTAGCGGGGGAGGTCGCACCGGGGAGCTGTTTTTT.

This clonotype was observed many times. This chain connects TRBV6-2 or TRBV6-3 to TRBJ1-5, with D tentatively TRBD1 (5 bases). V was trimmed by 2 bases and J by 3 bases, leaving 8 bases between them. Germline V lookup: CDR1 MNHEY, CDR2 SVGEGT. The CDR3 covers 14 residues. DNA of the CDR3: TGTGCCAGCAGTTACCGGGACCCCAATCAGCCCCAGCATTTT. It specifies CASSYRDPNQPQHF.

In its sample, this clonotype was seen a few times. This chain uses TRBV28 with TRBJ1-6; D gene uncertain. There are 13 residues in the CDR3. Trimming removed 4 bases from V and 9 bases from J, with 10 bases in between. Germline V CDR1 and CDR2: MDHEN, SYDVKM. DNA for the CDR3: TGTGCCAGCAGTTCGGACCCGAGTTCACCCCTCCACTTT. Protein product: CASSSDPSSPLHF.

The chain combines TRBV27 with TRBJ1-3; maybe TRBD1 (6 bases). Germline assignment: CDR1 MNHEY and CDR2 SMNVEV (reference sequence). V lost 3 bases to trimming and J lost 3 bases, with 9 bases between them. The CDR3 runs to 14 residues. The CDR3 DNA follows: TGTGCCAGCAGTTTGGGGGGCTTTGGAAACACCATATATTTT. This encodes CASSLGGFGNTIYF.

The chain is built from TRBV9 and TRBJ2-1; 8 bases align to TRBD1. Trimming took 0 bases from V and 5 from J; bases not matched to a gene: 1. From germline, CDR1 is SGDLS and CDR2 YYNGEE. CDR3 length: 14 residues. CDR3 region: CASSVEDRDNEQFF. CDR3 in DNA: TGTGCCAGCAGCGTAGAGGACAGGGACAATGAGCAGTTCTTC.

This chain joins TRBV11-2 and TRBJ2-3, with 10 nucleotides matching TRBD2. The CDR3 sequence is 16 residues long. Trimming took 0 bases from V and 4 from J; bases not matched to a gene: 4. Germline V gene sequence: CDR1 SGHAT, CDR2 FQNNGV. The CDR3 region has the DNA TGTGCCAGCAGCTTAGACCCCCTAGCGGGAGCAGATACGCAGTATTTT. As protein: CASSLDPLAGADTQYF.

Worth noting for this clonotype: A much larger clone differs from this one at a single base, so this may be a read error. J is TRBJ2-1 and V is TRBV10-3; a possible D gene is TRBD2 (6 bases). Trimming cost V 10 bases and J 0 bases, with 19 bases left between them. CDR1 ENHRY and CDR2 SYGVKD come from the germline V gene. The CDR3 contains 16 residues. CDR3 bases: TGTGCCAGCATCCCGGGGGAGAGTAGCTCCTACAATGAGCAGTTCTTC. It specifies CASIPGESSSYNEQFF.

The sample holds a few counts of this clonotype. This chain connects TRBV6-2 or TRBV6-3 to TRBJ2-3; a weak D match, TRBD1 (5 bases). CDR1 is MNHEY, CDR2 SVGEGT, per germline. There are 17 residues in the CDR3. Trimming removed 6 bases at V and 2 bases at J, with 21 bases between. CDR3 protein: CASSPAGRVGSTDTQYF. The CDR3 nucleotides are TGTGCCAGCAGCCCTGCCGGCAGGGTAGGTTCCACAGATACGCAGTATTTT.

This clonotype was recorded many times. The chain has TRBV11-1 and TRBJ2-1; D remains ambiguous. This CDR3 spans 14 amino acids. Trimming took off 6 bases at V and 2 bases at J, with 11 bases between the two ends. From germline, CDR1 is SGHAT and CDR2 FQDESV (reference sequence). CDR3 DNA: TGTGCCAGCAGTCTTACTAAGACCTACAATGAGCAGTTCTTC. Amino acids: CASSLTKTYNEQFF.

The J gene is TRBJ2-2, the V gene TRBV15; the D is unclear. Trimming removed 6 bases at V and 6 bases at J, with 8 bases between. Germline-derived CDR1 and CDR2 are LNHNV and YYDKDF (reference sequence). The CDR3 has 12 amino acids. Written as DNA, the CDR3 is TGTGCCACCAGTCCTAGATCCGGGGAGCTGTTTTTT. Translation: CATSPRSGELFF.

This clonotype was counted ten times or more. This rearrangement joins TRBV27 to TRBJ1-5; the D is unclear. The V and J ends lost 4 bases and 9 bases respectively, with 16 bases between them. The germline CDR1 and CDR2 sequences are MNHEY and SMNVEV (reference sequence). The CDR3 covers 14 residues. DNA for the CDR3: TGTGCCAGCAGTTCCCCCCCGTCGTACTGGCCCCAGCATTTT. This translates into CASSSPPSYWPQHF.